These T cell receptor beta chains were read from a single sample in a study of blood T cells in healthy people across ages. MiXCR, applied by TCRdb to the 5' RACE reads, yields one record per CDR3 protein. The table has about 1.6 million distinct CDR3 sequences, roughly 32% seen once. What was sequenced was blood. The receptor set was obtained from a young woman in good health. Both conserved end residues are part of each CDR3. Each record gives: V gene, J gene, D gene, clone size, CDR3 DNA, CDR3 protein. A D gene is named only where the DNA matches it firmly. Rows may omit the clone size; those that give it use once, few, many or a size class.

TRBV5-1	TRBJ2-7	TRBD1	few	TGCGCCAGCAGCTTGGCCGGACAGGGTCCCAGCGAGCAGTACTTC	CASSLAGQGPSEQYF
TRBV11-2	TRBJ2-5	.	.	TGTGCCAGCAGCTTACACCAGTTTTACCAAGAGACCCAGTACTTC	CASSLHQFYQETQYF
TRBV7-6	TRBJ2-3	TRBD2	.	TGTGCCAGCAGTTTAGGACTAGCCCGCACAGATACGCAGTATTTT	CASSLGLARTDTQYF
TRBV13	TRBJ2-1	TRBD1	.	TGTGCCAGCAGTCCCCGGGACAGAATATACAATGAGCAGTTCTTC	CASSPRDRIYNEQFF
TRBV20-1	TRBJ2-1	.	.	TGCAGTGCTAGAGAGGTGGACAGCCTTTTCAATGAGCAGTTCTTC	CSAREVDSLFNEQFF
TRBV30	TRBJ2-3	.	.	TGTGCCTGGAGTGTACTTGAGGGATCAGATACGCAGTATTTT	CAWSVLEGSDTQYF
TRBV28	TRBJ2-5	.	.	TGTGCCAGCAGTTTGGCCCAGCGTTTCACTTTTCAAGAGACCCAGTACTTC	CASSLAQRFTFQETQYF
TRBV12-3/TRBV12-4	TRBJ1-4	.	few	TGTGCCAGCAGTCCCCGGGACGGTCCAGAAAAACTGTTTTTT	CASSPRDGPEKLFF
TRBV7-9	TRBJ2-7	.	few	TGTGCCAGCAGCTTTCGGGGCTACTCCTACGAGCAGTACTTC	CASSFRGYSYEQYF
TRBV29-1	TRBJ2-7	.	many	TGCAGCGCCCGGGTGACTTCCTACGAGCAGTACTTC	CSARVTSYEQYF
TRBV7-8	TRBJ2-1	.	.	TGTGCCAGCAGCTTAGCGTTTAGACCTTACAATGGGCAGTTCTTC	CASSLAFRPYNGQFF
TRBV6-5	TRBJ1-5	.	.	TGTGCCAGCAGTGAATCCCCCAGGGGAACCCAGCCCCAGCATTTT	CASSESPRGTQPQHF
TRBV5-4	TRBJ1-1	.	few	TGTGCCAGCAGGAACGGATTCCGGACAGCCATGAACACTGAAGCTTTCTTT	CASRNGFRTAMNTEAFF
TRBV15	TRBJ1-5	.	.	TGTGCCACCAGCAGAGATAGGGCTTATCAGCCCCAGCATTTT	CATSRDRAYQPQHF
TRBV7-8	TRBJ2-7	TRBD2	.	TGTGCCAGCAGCTTTGAAGCGGGAGGCTACGAGCAGTACTTC	CASSFEAGGYEQYF
TRBV27	TRBJ2-7	TRBD1	few	TGTGCCAGCAGCGCTGGACAGGACTACGAGCAGTACTTC	CASSAGQDYEQYF
TRBV18	TRBJ2-7	.	few	TGTGCCAGCTCACCTCAGAGTAGAACCCGCTACGAGCAGTACTTC	CASSPQSRTRYEQYF
TRBV3-1	TRBJ1-2	.	few	TGTGCCAGCAGCCAAAGGGAGCCGTTGGATGGCTACACCTTC	CASSQREPLDGYTF
TRBV2	TRBJ2-3	TRBD2	few	TGTGCCAGCGGTAGCGGGGGACTTAGCACAGATACGCGGTATTTT	CASGSGGLSTDTRYF
TRBV5-1	TRBJ2-5	.	.	TGCGCCAGCAGCTTAGAGGAAGGGACCCAGTACTTC	CASSLEEGTQYF
TRBV3-1	TRBJ2-5	TRBD2	few	TGTGCCAGCAGCCAGACTAGCGGGATCTGGGAGACCCAGTACTTC	CASSQTSGIWETQYF
TRBV10-3	TRBJ2-5	.	.	TGTGCCATCAGTGAGATGTTAGAGACCCAGTACTTC	CAISEMLETQYF
TRBV6-2/TRBV6-3	TRBJ2-7	TRBD2	few	TGTGCCAGCAGTTACCCTGGACTAGCGGGGACCTACGAGCAGTACTTC	CASSYPGLAGTYEQYF
TRBV20-1	TRBJ2-1	TRBD2	.	TGCAGTGCTAGAGCGACTAGCGGGAACCCCAATGAGCAGTTCTTC	CSARATSGNPNEQFF
TRBV24-1	TRBJ2-1	.	.	TGTGCCACAGGGGCGGAGCCCACATCCCCCGATGAGCAGTTCTTC	CATGAEPTSPDEQFF
TRBV2	TRBJ2-2	TRBD1	.	TGTGCCAGCAGTGAGGACAGGGTTCTCTTAAACACCGGGGAGCTGTTTTTT	CASSEDRVLLNTGELFF
TRBV5-1	TRBJ2-7	TRBD2	.	TGCGCCAGCAGCTTTACGCGGGGGGGCCCCTACGAGCAGTACTTC	CASSFTRGGPYEQYF
TRBV4-1	TRBJ2-1	TRBD2	.	TGCGCCAGCAAAAGCCGAATCCTAGCGGGGGGAAACAATGAGCAGTTCTTC	CASKSRILAGGNNEQFF
TRBV28	TRBJ1-2	.	.	TGTGCCAGCAGGGGCACTGTCAAGGGAGGCGGCTACACCTTC	CASRGTVKGGGYTF
TRBV6-2/TRBV6-3	TRBJ1-1	.	few	TGTGCCAGCAGTTACTGGAGCACTGAAGCTTTCTTT	CASSYWSTEAFF
TRBV7-9	TRBJ2-3	.	.	TGTGCCGGCAGCTTGCTGGCAGATACGCAGTATTTT	CAGSLLADTQYF
TRBV11-2	TRBJ2-3	TRBD2	.	TGTGCCAGCAGCAATCCCGGTAATAGCGGGGGCCCCACCCCCACAGATACGCAGTATTTT	CASSNPGNSGGPTPTDTQYF
TRBV14	TRBJ2-1	.	.	TGTGCCAGCAGCCACCGGGTGACGGACAATGAGCAGTTCTTC	CASSHRVTDNEQFF
TRBV5-5	TRBJ2-3	.	many	TGTGCCAGCAGCTTAGTACGCACAGGAGCCACAGATACGCAGTATTTT	CASSLVRTGATDTQYF
TRBV6-1	TRBJ2-3	TRBD2	.	TGTGCCAGCAGTGAAGGTAGCGGGCCGGGAGATACGCAGTATTTT	CASSEGSGPGDTQYF
TRBV28	TRBJ2-7	.	.	TGTGCCAGCAGTTTACAGCCAGCCTACGAGCAGTACTTC	CASSLQPAYEQYF
TRBV10-3	TRBJ2-3	TRBD2	many	TGTGCCATCAGGCGCGGGGGAGACACAGATACGCAGTATTTT	CAIRRGGDTDTQYF
TRBV7-9	TRBJ2-1	.	.	TGTGCCAGCAGCTTCAGCACGTTCAGCTCCTACAATGAGCAGTTCTTC	CASSFSTFSSYNEQFF
TRBV7-3	TRBJ2-7	.	many	TGTGCCAGCAGCTTAACGGATGGGTCCCCCGTTCACGAGCAGTACTTC	CASSLTDGSPVHEQYF
TRBV20-1	TRBJ1-5	TRBD1	.	TGCAGTGCTACGGGGACAGGGATTCAGCCCCAGCATTTT	CSATGTGIQPQHF